This TCR beta chain originates from a study of response to subunit inactivated influenza vaccine. Study-level points and caveats: The authors offered the suggestion that each seasonal influenza vaccination recruits few new T cells.

TCRdb analysed the RT-PCR reads with MiXCR anew, one entry per CDR3 protein. Of 530,000 or so distinct CDR3 sequences listed, about 11% were seen once; the top ten hold roughly 10%. This clonotype occurred many times. Antigen: not known. This receptor was taken from a man aged 50 to 59 who received an inactivated influenza vaccine. This specimen was PBMCs from blood, taken on the day of vaccination.

The CDR3 reads CASSLVSSGQETQYF. CDR3 DNA: TGCGCCAGCAGCTTGGTGTCTAGCGGACAAGAGACCCAGTACTTC. The rearrangement uses TRBV5-1 and TRBJ2-5; the match to TRBD2 covers 7 bases. The V gene end was trimmed by 0 bases and the J gene end by 2 bases; junction bases not matched to a gene: 4. CDR3 length: 15 residues. Germline V gene data show CDR1 as SGHRS and CDR2 as YFSETQ.